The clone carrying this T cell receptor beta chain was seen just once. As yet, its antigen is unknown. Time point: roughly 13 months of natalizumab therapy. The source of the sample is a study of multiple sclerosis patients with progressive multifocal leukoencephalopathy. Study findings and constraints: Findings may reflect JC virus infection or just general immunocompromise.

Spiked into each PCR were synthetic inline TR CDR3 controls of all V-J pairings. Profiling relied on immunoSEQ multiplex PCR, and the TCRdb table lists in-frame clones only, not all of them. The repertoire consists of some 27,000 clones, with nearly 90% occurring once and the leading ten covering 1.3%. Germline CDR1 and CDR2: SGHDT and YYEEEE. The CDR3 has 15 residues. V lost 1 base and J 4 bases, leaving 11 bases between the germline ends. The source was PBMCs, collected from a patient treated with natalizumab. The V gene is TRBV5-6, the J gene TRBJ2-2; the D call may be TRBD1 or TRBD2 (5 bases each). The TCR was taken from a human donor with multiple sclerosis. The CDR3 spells CASSLQGPFTGELFF. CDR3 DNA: TGTGCCAGCAGCTTGCAGGGACCCTTCACCGGGGAGCTGTTTTTT. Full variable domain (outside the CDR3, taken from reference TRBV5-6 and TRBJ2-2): DAGVTQSPTHLIKTRGQQVTLRCSPKSGHDTVSWYQQALGQGPQFIFQYYEEEERQRGNFPDRFSGHQFPNYSSELNVNALLLGDSALYLCASSLQGPFTGELFFGEGSRLTVL.